A single sample is the source of the 8 T cell receptor beta chains below, sequenced in a study of cytomegalovirus exposure and HLA in healthy donors. Profiled with immunoSEQ multiplex PCR; TCRdb holds only in-frame clones, not every one. The table lists 100,000 to 150,000 clones, approximately 91% of them singletons. The sequenced material came from PBMCs. These receptors all stem from a woman between 18 and 29 years old in good health and CMV-seronegative.

The gene calls are TRBV27 and TRBJ2-1; weak D call: TRBD2 (5 bases). The germline V and J ends were trimmed by 4 bases and 7 bases, with 17 bases remaining between them. Germline lookup yields CDR1 MNHEY and CDR2 SMNVEV (reference sequence). The CDR3 contains 15 residues. The CDR3 protein is CASSSSSDGINEQFF. The CDR3 nucleotides read TGTGCCAGCAGTTCGAGTAGCGATGGTATAAATGAGCAGTTCTTC.

The chain is built from TRBV10-1 and TRBJ2-1; TRBD2 aligns across 8 bases. The CDR3 loop spans 17 amino acids. The V segment lost 6 bases and the J segment 7 bases; nucleotides outside the gene matches: 17. Per germline, CDR1 WNHNN and CDR2 SYGVQD (reference sequence). The CDR3 sequence is CASSPGSSGSTENEQFF. CDR3 nucleotides: TGCGCCAGCAGCCCTGGGAGCAGCGGGAGTACCGAGAATGAGCAGTTCTTC.

V usage is TRBV2 and J usage is TRBJ1-5; 8 bases map to TRBD1. The germline V gene encodes CDR1 SNHLY and CDR2 FYNNEI. Losses at the gene ends were 5 bases for V and 6 bases for J; bases not matched to a gene: 9. The CDR3 contains 15 residues. The CDR3 nucleotides are TGTGCCAGCAGTTCGACAGGGGATAGGGCTCAGCCCCAGCATTTT. It encodes CASSSTGDRAQPQHF.

The V gene is TRBV19, the J gene TRBJ2-1; D may be TRBD2 (6 bases). The V end lost 3 bases, the J end lost 3 bases, and 15 bases lay between the germline ends. The CDR3 runs 16 residues. The germline V gene has CDR1 LNHDA and CDR2 SQIVND (reference sequence). The CDR3 region is CASSMRRDGYYNEQFF. In nucleotides, the CDR3 is TGTGCCAGTAGTATGAGGCGGGACGGCTACTACAATGAGCAGTTCTTC. Filled out from reference TRBV19 and TRBJ2-1, the complete variable domain reads DGGITQSPKYLFRKEGQNVTLSCEQNLNHDAMYWYRQDPGQGLRLIYYSQIVNDFQKGDIAEGYSVSREKKESFPLTVTSAQKNPTAFYLCASSMRRDGYYNEQFFGPGTRLTVL.

This sequence joins TRBV11-1 and TRBJ1-5; D is undetermined. This CDR3 contains 13 residues. Trimming shortened V by 5 bases and J by 3 bases, and 8 bases separated the two germline ends. CDR1 and CDR2 from the germline V gene are SGHAT and FQDESV (reference sequence). The CDR3 nucleotides are TGTGCCAGCAGCCCGGGATTCAATCAGCCCCAGCATTTT. It specifies CASSPGFNQPQHF.

The rearrangement uses TRBV5-1 and TRBJ2-7; the D gene is possibly TRBD2 (5 bases). Trimming removed 0 bases from V and 1 base from J, with 11 bases in between. CDR1 is SGHRS, CDR2 YFSETQ, per germline. There are 15 residues in the CDR3. CDR3 DNA sequence: TGCGCCAGCAGCTTGGTGTGGGGAGAATCCTACGAGCAGTACTTC. The encoded protein is CASSLVWGESYEQYF. The variable domain in full, completed from reference TRBV5-1 and TRBJ2-7, reads KAGVTQTPRYLIKTRGQQVTLSCSPISGHRSVSWYQQTPGQGLQFLFEYFSETQRNKGNFPGRFSGRQFSNSRSEMNVSTLELGDSALYLCASSLVWGESYEQYFGPGTRLTVT.

The chain links TRBV19 to TRBJ2-1, with D perhaps matching TRBD2 (6 bases). This CDR3 has 15 residues. The germline CDR1 and CDR2 sequences are LNHDA and SQIVND (reference sequence). The V end lost 6 bases, the J end lost 2 bases, and 14 bases lay between the germline ends. CDR3 coding DNA: TGTGCCAGTAGCCTATCTAGCGCCGCCTACAATGAGCAGTTCTTC. It yields the protein CASSLSSAAYNEQFF.

The chain has TRBV9 and TRBJ2-5; a weak D match, TRBD1 (5 bases). The V end was cut by 3 bases, the J end by 5 bases, with 14 bases between. CDR1 is SGDLS, CDR2 YYNGEE, per germline. This CDR3 region has 14 residues. Here the CDR3 reads CASSGGGPEETQYF. The CDR3 DNA reads as TGTGCCAGCAGCGGGGGCGGCCCGGAGGAGACCCAGTACTTC.